The rows below give T cell receptor beta chains drawn from one sample of a study of blood T cell repertoires in COVID-19. Sequencing was performed with immunoSEQ multiplex PCR; in TCRdb, only in-frame clones are kept and a portion is missing. Here the sample spans some 220,000 clones, roughly 85% being singletons. Sequenced: peripheral blood. Every receptor here comes from a man between 50 and 59 years old with COVID-19, enrolled during active disease. Both conserved end residues are part of each CDR3. A D gene is named only where the DNA matches it firmly. Rows may omit the clone size; those that give it use once, few, many or a size class.

V: TRBV2; size: -; D: TRBD1; J: TRBJ2-7; CDR3: CAKRTGHYEQYF; DNA: TGTGCCAAGAGGACAGGACACTACGAGCAGTACTTC
V: TRBV10-1; size: once; D: TRBD2; J: TRBJ2-3; CDR3: CASSVGGGDPDTQYF; DNA: TGCGCCAGCAGTGTCGGCGGGGGGGACCCAGATACGCAGTATTTT
V: TRBV7-9; size: -; D: -; J: TRBJ2-2; CDR3: CASGSTGELFF; DNA: TGTGCCAGCGGGAGCACCGGGGAGCTGTTTTTT
V: TRBV4-2; size: few; D: TRBD2; J: TRBJ2-7; CDR3: CASSQEPSGVSYEQYF; DNA: TGTGCCAGCAGCCAAGAGCCTAGCGGGGTCTCCTACGAGCAGTACTTC
V: TRBV4-3; size: -; D: -; J: TRBJ1-1; CDR3: CASSQDYSSTNTEAFF; DNA: TGCGCCAGCAGCCAAGATTACAGCAGCACCAACACTGAAGCTTTCTTT
V: TRBV7-8; size: -; D: -; J: TRBJ2-7; CDR3: CASSLRDFQNEQYF; DNA: TGTGCCAGCAGCTTAAGGGACTTTCAGAACGAGCAGTACTTC
V: TRBV4-1; size: -; D: TRBD2; J: TRBJ2-3; CDR3: CASSPADGGEGTDTQYF; DNA: TGCGCCAGCAGCCCCGCTGACGGGGGGGAAGGCACAGATACGCAGTATTTT
V: TRBV19; size: -; D: TRBD2; J: TRBJ2-5; CDR3: CASSIGSGTYQETQYF; DNA: TGTGCCAGTAGTATTGGGAGCGGGACTTACCAAGAGACCCAGTACTTC
V: TRBV4-1; size: few; D: -; J: TRBJ1-4; CDR3: CASSLPYEKLFF; DNA: TGCGCCAGCAGCCTCCCGTATGAAAAACTGTTTTTT
V: TRBV5-1; size: -; D: -; J: TRBJ1-1; CDR3: CASSASRRGLGDTEAFF; DNA: TGCGCCAGCAGCGCGTCCAGGAGGGGCCTGGGGGACACTGAAGCTTTCTTT
V: TRBV19; size: few; D: TRBD1; J: TRBJ1-4; CDR3: CASSGQGFINEKLFF; DNA: TGTGCCAGTAGTGGACAGGGGTTTATCAACGAAAAACTGTTTTTT
V: TRBV30; size: -; D: -; J: TRBJ1-6; CDR3: CAWSVRRISSPLHF; DNA: TGTGCCTGGAGTGTACGCAGGATTAGTTCACCCCTCCACTTT
V: TRBV5-4; size: -; D: -; J: TRBJ2-2; CDR3: CASRRLENTGELFF; DNA: TGTGCCAGCAGAAGACTAGAGAACACCGGGGAGCTGTTTTTT
V: TRBV7-3; size: -; D: -; J: TRBJ2-2; CDR3: CASAAGPNTGELFF; DNA: TGTGCCAGCGCGGCAGGGCCGAACACCGGGGAGCTGTTTTTT
V: TRBV3-1/TRBV3-2; size: -; D: -; J: TRBJ2-7; CDR3: CASSLKDGGAYEQYF; DNA: TGTGCCAGCAGCCTAAAGGACGGGGGAGCCTACGAGCAGTACTTC
V: TRBV9; size: -; D: TRBD2; J: TRBJ2-7; CDR3: CASSPHSGGGYYEQYF; DNA: TGTGCCAGCAGCCCCCACTCGGGCGGGGGGTACTACGAGCAGTACTTC
V: TRBV20-1; size: -; D: -; J: TRBJ2-2; CDR3: CSATIAGELFF; DNA: TGCAGTGCTACAATAGCGGGGGAGCTGTTTTTT
V: TRBV20-1; size: -; D: -; J: TRBJ2-4; CDR3: CSASVVRVAKNIQYF; DNA: TGCAGTGCTAGTGTGGTCAGGGTAGCCAAAAACATTCAGTACTTC
V: TRBV6-2/TRBV6-3; size: -; D: TRBD2; J: TRBJ2-1; CDR3: CASSYPGRNEQFF; DNA: TGTGCCAGCAGTTACCCCGGGAGGAATGAGCAGTTCTTC
V: TRBV9; size: -; D: TRBD2; J: TRBJ2-3; CDR3: CASSKGGIAGGGEDTQYF; DNA: TGTGCCAGCAGCAAAGGGGGGATAGCGGGAGGCGGGGAAGATACGCAGTATTTT
V: TRBV5-4; size: -; D: -; J: TRBJ2-5; CDR3: CASSLSTEETQYF; DNA: TGTGCCAGCAGCTTGAGCACGGAAGAGACCCAGTACTTC
V: TRBV7-9; size: -; D: -; J: TRBJ2-5; CDR3: CASSLEGWRETQYF; DNA: TGTGCCAGCAGCTTAGAGGGGTGGCGAGAGACCCAGTACTTC
V: TRBV11-2; size: -; D: -; J: TRBJ2-2; CDR3: CASSGFSRGTGELFF; DNA: TGTGCCAGCAGTGGTTTCTCTCGGGGCACCGGGGAGCTGTTTTTT
V: TRBV19; size: -; D: -; J: TRBJ2-1; CDR3: CASSILGALAYNEQFF; DNA: TGTGCCAGTAGTATTTTGGGAGCGCTGGCCTACAATGAGCAGTTCTTC
V: TRBV27; size: many; D: TRBD1; J: TRBJ1-3; CDR3: CASRPYGTGGGGNTIYF; DNA: TGTGCCAGCAGACCTTACGGGACAGGGGGCGGTGGAAACACCATATATTTT
V: TRBV9; size: -; D: TRBD1; J: TRBJ2-3; CDR3: CASSPTGLTGVGTDTQYF; DNA: TGTGCCAGCAGCCCGACGGGGTTGACAGGGGTGGGTACAGATACGCAGTATTTT
V: TRBV6-6; size: -; D: TRBD2; J: TRBJ2-3; CDR3: CAFSRAGGSTDTQYF; DNA: TGTGCCTTTTCCCGAGCGGGGGGAAGCACAGATACGCAGTATTTT
V: TRBV5-4; size: few; D: -; J: TRBJ1-3; CDR3: CASSLGPDRSSGNTIYF; DNA: TGTGCCAGCAGCTTGGGACCTGACAGGAGCTCTGGAAACACCATATATTTT
V: TRBV2; size: -; D: TRBD1; J: TRBJ1-6; CDR3: CASSLDRGKGSPLHF; DNA: TGTGCCAGCAGTTTGGACAGGGGAAAGGGTTCACCCCTCCACTTT
V: TRBV12-3/TRBV12-4; size: -; D: -; J: TRBJ1-5; CDR3: CASSRGGGQPQHF; DNA: TGTGCCAGCAGCAGGGGTGGCGGTCAGCCCCAGCATTTT
V: TRBV15; size: -; D: TRBD1; J: TRBJ1-2; CDR3: CATSRDVTGGGYGYTF; DNA: TGTGCCACCAGCAGAGATGTGACAGGGGGAGGCTATGGCTACACCTTC
V: TRBV4-2; size: -; D: TRBD2; J: TRBJ2-1; CDR3: CASSQGLARDEQFF; DNA: TGTGCCAGCAGCCAAGGACTAGCGAGGGATGAGCAGTTCTTC
V: TRBV21-1; size: once; D: -; J: TRBJ2-7; CDR3: CASSHAGQTSYEQYF; DNA: TGTGCCAGCAGTCACGCAGGGCAGACCTCCTACGAGCAGTACTTC
V: TRBV6-6; size: -; D: TRBD1; J: TRBJ1-1; CDR3: CASSHLVKGGLHTEAFF; DNA: TGTGCCAGCAGTCACCTAGTGAAAGGGGGCTTACACACTGAAGCTTTCTTT
V: TRBV6-1; size: -; D: -; J: TRBJ1-2; CDR3: CASSEQVFYTF; DNA: TGTGCCAGCAGTGAGCAGGTCTTCTACACCTTC
V: TRBV9; size: few; D: -; J: TRBJ2-2; CDR3: CASSGTVNTGELFF; DNA: TGTGCCAGCAGCGGGACTGTGAACACCGGGGAGCTGTTTTTT
V: TRBV2; size: -; D: -; J: TRBJ2-1; CDR3: CASSPRVGTYNEQFF; DNA: TGTGCCAGCAGCCCCAGGGTGGGGACCTACAATGAGCAGTTCTTC
V: TRBV11-2; size: -; D: TRBD2; J: TRBJ2-1; CDR3: CASSLGLAGAGEQFF; DNA: TGTGCCAGCAGCCTAGGACTAGCGGGGGCGGGTGAGCAGTTCTTC
V: TRBV19; size: -; D: TRBD1; J: TRBJ1-1; CDR3: CASGPTGDSEAFF; DNA: TGTGCCAGTGGGCCGACAGGGGATTCTGAAGCTTTCTTT
V: TRBV15; size: -; D: TRBD1; J: TRBJ1-2; CDR3: CATSRDRQGAQGYTF; DNA: TGTGCCACCAGCAGAGATCGACAGGGGGCGCAAGGCTACACCTTC
V: TRBV7-8; size: -; D: TRBD1; J: TRBJ2-3; CDR3: CASSPRDRGSTDTQYF; DNA: TGTGCCAGCAGCCCCCGGGACAGGGGGAGCACAGATACGCAGTATTTT
V: TRBV18; size: -; D: TRBD1; J: TRBJ1-5; CDR3: CASSPGTGHGQHF; DNA: TGTGCCAGCTCACCCGGGACAGGGCACGGCCAGCATTTT
V: TRBV5-1; size: once; D: TRBD1; J: TRBJ1-6; CDR3: CASSPQGVGANSPLHF; DNA: TGCGCCAGCAGCCCTCAGGGGGTAGGGGCTAATTCACCCCTCCACTTT
V: TRBV3-1/TRBV3-2; size: once; D: -; J: TRBJ2-3; CDR3: CASSLELSDTQYF; DNA: TGTGCCAGCAGCCTGGAGCTGTCGGATACGCAGTATTTT
V: TRBV6-4; size: once; D: TRBD1; J: TRBJ2-1; CDR3: CASSEGQGMDEQFF; DNA: TGTGCCAGCAGTGAGGGACAGGGGATGGATGAGCAGTTCTTC
V: TRBV19; size: -; D: TRBD1; J: TRBJ1-4; CDR3: CASSLQGNSGKLFF; DNA: TGTGCCAGTAGCTTACAGGGGAATTCCGGAAAACTGTTTTTT
V: TRBV5-4; size: -; D: TRBD1; J: TRBJ2-7; CDR3: CASSLNLDRDEQYF; DNA: TGTGCCAGCAGCTTGAATTTGGACAGGGACGAGCAGTACTTC
V: TRBV7-6; size: -; D: -; J: TRBJ2-2; CDR3: CASRSTGELFF; DNA: TGTGCCAGCCGCAGCACCGGGGAGCTGTTTTTT
V: TRBV7-2; size: -; D: TRBD2; J: TRBJ2-1; CDR3: CASTPWLAGGYNEQFF; DNA: TGTGCCAGCACCCCGTGGCTAGCGGGGGGGTACAATGAGCAGTTCTTC
V: TRBV11-2; size: -; D: TRBD2; J: TRBJ2-3; CDR3: CASSSGLAGYADTQYF; DNA: TGTGCCAGCAGCTCGGGACTAGCGGGATACGCAGATACGCAGTATTTT